The clone carrying this TCR beta chain occurred once. This CDR3 is built from 17 residues. V lost 6 bases, J lost 0 bases, and 11 bases stayed unmatched. Germline loops: CDR1 SNHLY, CDR2 FYNNEI. Patients in Seattle were enrolled during active infection, then followed longitudinally. Original analysis: Using reference gene primer amplification, nucleated cell counts were estimated. Some clones are missing from TCRdb's copy, which holds only in-frame ones; the method was immunoSEQ multiplex PCR. That table gives V, J and clone size, and the DNA gave D and trimming. The data show around 260,000 clones, around 90% seen once. The data stem from a study of blood T cell repertoires in COVID-19. For the study at large: Researchers got acute and convalescent COVID-19 samples from the United States, Italy and Spain. PBMCs, B-cell-depleted T cells, or T cells provided the cDNA or gDNA that made up the material.

The source of this sequence is a woman aged 70-85 years with COVID-19, enrolled during active disease. The sequencing sample was made of peripheral blood. The chain links TRBV2 to TRBJ1-5; 7 bases align to TRBD1. CDR3 region: CASSPLLGTDSNQPQHF. CDR3 nucleotide sequence: TGTGCCAGCAGCCCTCTCCTCGGGACAGATAGCAATCAGCCCCAGCATTTT.